The rows below give T cell receptor beta chains drawn from one sample of a study of blood T cell repertoires in COVID-19. Clones were read by immunoSEQ multiplex PCR, and TCRdb kept only the in-frame ones, dropping some. The data show about 300,000 clones, with roughly 90% seen just once and 5% to 5.5% held by the top ten. Source material: PBMCs or T cells enriched from blood (not recorded which). The receptors originated from a man aged 60 to 75 who had recovered from COVID-19. The CDR3 runs from the conserved cysteine through the conserved F or W. Fields, in order: D gene, V gene, clone size, J gene, CDR3 protein, CDR3 DNA. A D gene is named only where the DNA matches it firmly. Rows may omit the clone size; those that give it use once, few, many or a size class.

D: -
V: TRBV21-1
size: -
J: TRBJ2-3
CDR3: CASSKLAGATDTQYF
DNA: TGTGCCAGTAGCAAACTAGCGGGAGCTACAGATACGCAGTATTTT

D: TRBD1
V: TRBV29-1
size: -
J: TRBJ2-4
CDR3: CSVEGTGAKNIQYF
DNA: TGCAGCGTTGAAGGGACAGGGGCCAAAAACATTCAGTACTTC

D: TRBD1
V: TRBV11-3
size: once
J: TRBJ2-3
CDR3: CASSLGQGDTDTQYF
DNA: TGTGCCAGCAGCTTGGGTCAGGGGGACACAGATACGCAGTATTTT

D: -
V: TRBV10-3
size: -
J: TRBJ1-1
CDR3: CAISESGGRTRSDEAFF
DNA: TGTGCCATCAGTGAATCGGGCGGGAGGACGCGGTCTGATGAAGCTTTCTTT

D: -
V: TRBV6-6
size: -
J: TRBJ1-2
CDR3: CASSYGGRSDGYTF
DNA: TGTGCCAGCAGTTACGGGGGCCGGAGTGATGGCTACACCTTC

D: -
V: TRBV5-6
size: -
J: TRBJ1-1
CDR3: CASSSPGLMNTEAFF
DNA: TGTGCCAGCAGCTCTCCGGGACTGATGAACACTGAAGCTTTCTTT

D: TRBD1
V: TRBV5-1
size: once
J: TRBJ2-5
CDR3: CASSLGQGLGETQYF
DNA: TGCGCCAGCAGCTTGGGACAGGGTCTCGGGGAGACCCAGTACTTC

D: -
V: TRBV7-3
size: -
J: TRBJ1-1
CDR3: CASSLQPGGEAFF
DNA: TGTGCCAGCAGCTTACAACCGGGGGGTGAAGCTTTCTTT

D: -
V: TRBV28
size: -
J: TRBJ1-1
CDR3: CASSLFPWTEAFF
DNA: TGTGCCAGCAGTTTATTCCCTTGGACAGAAGCTTTCTTT

D: TRBD2
V: TRBV5-1
size: -
J: TRBJ2-1
CDR3: CASSLTSGNNEQFF
DNA: TGCGCCAGCAGCTTGACTAGCGGGAACAATGAGCAGTTCTTC

D: TRBD2
V: TRBV19
size: -
J: TRBJ2-2
CDR3: CASSIDGAGRSPPGELFF
DNA: TGTGCCAGTAGTATAGATGGAGCGGGGCGCTCCCCGCCCGGGGAGCTGTTTTTT

D: TRBD1
V: TRBV7-9
size: -
J: TRBJ1-2
CDR3: CASSLGRTGANDYTF
DNA: TGTGCCAGCAGCTTAGGAAGGACAGGGGCTAATGACTACACCTTC

D: TRBD2
V: TRBV5-4
size: -
J: TRBJ2-1
CDR3: CASSETSGADNEQFF
DNA: TGTGCCAGCAGCGAGACTAGCGGGGCTGACAATGAGCAGTTCTTC

D: TRBD1
V: TRBV6-5
size: -
J: TRBJ1-1
CDR3: CASSRTQGADTEAFF
DNA: TGTGCCAGCAGCCGTACACAGGGGGCGGACACTGAAGCTTTCTTT

D: -
V: TRBV27
size: -
J: TRBJ1-2
CDR3: CASSLQRGWHGYTF
DNA: TGTGCCAGCAGTCTACAGAGGGGGTGGCATGGCTACACCTTC

D: TRBD1
V: TRBV29-1
size: few
J: TRBJ1-1
CDR3: CSVRQGRNTEAFF
DNA: TGCAGCGTTAGACAGGGGAGGAACACTGAAGCTTTCTTT